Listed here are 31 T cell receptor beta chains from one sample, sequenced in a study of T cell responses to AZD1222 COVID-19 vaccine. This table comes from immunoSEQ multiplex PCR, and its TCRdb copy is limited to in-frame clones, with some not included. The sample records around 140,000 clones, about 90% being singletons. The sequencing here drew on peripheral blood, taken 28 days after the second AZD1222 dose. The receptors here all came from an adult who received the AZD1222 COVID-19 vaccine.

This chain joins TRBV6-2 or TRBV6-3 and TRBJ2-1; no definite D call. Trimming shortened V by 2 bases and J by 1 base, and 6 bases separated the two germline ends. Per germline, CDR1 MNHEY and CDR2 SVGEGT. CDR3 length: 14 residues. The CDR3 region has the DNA TGTGCCAGCAGTTACGCGGATTCCTACAATGAGCAGTTCTTC. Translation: CASSYADSYNEQFF.

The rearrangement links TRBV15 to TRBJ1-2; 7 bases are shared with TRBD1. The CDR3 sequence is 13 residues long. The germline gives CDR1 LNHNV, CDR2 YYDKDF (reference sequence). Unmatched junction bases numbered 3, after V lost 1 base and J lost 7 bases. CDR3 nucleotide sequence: TGTGCCACCAGCAGAGTCCACAGGGGTGGCTACACCTTC. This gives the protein CATSRVHRGGYTF.

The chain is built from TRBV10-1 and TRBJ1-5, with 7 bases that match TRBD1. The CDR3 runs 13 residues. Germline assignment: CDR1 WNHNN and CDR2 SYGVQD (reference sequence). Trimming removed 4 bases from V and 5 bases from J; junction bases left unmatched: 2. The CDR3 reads CASSGDRDQPQHF. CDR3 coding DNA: TGCGCCAGCAGTGGCGACAGGGATCAGCCCCAGCATTTT.

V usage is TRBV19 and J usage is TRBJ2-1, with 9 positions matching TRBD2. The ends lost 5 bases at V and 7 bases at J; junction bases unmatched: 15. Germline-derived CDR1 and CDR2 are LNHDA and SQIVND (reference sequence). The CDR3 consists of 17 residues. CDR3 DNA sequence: TGTGCCAGTAGTCCCCGGGTTTTTGGCGGGAGGGAAAATGAGCAGTTCTTC. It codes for CASSPRVFGGRENEQFF.

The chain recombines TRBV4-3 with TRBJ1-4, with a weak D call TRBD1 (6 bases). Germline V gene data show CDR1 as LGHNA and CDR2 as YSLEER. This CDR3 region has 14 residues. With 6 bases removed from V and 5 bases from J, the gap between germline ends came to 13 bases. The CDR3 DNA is TGCGCCAGCAGTCTGGGACACAGGAATGAAAAACTGTTTTTT. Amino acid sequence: CASSLGHRNEKLFF.

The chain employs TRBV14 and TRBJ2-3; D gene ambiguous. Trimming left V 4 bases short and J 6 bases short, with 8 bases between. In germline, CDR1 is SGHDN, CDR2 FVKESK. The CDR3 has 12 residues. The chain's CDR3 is CASSPTRDTQYF. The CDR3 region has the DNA TGTGCCAGCAGCCCGACTCGGGATACGCAGTATTTT.

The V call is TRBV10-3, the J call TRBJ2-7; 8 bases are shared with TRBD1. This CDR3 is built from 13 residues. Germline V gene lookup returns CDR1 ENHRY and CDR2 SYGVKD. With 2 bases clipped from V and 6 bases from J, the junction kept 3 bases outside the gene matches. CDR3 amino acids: CAISEDRGGEQYF. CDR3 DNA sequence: TGTGCCATCAGTGAGGACAGGGGAGGCGAGCAGTACTTC.

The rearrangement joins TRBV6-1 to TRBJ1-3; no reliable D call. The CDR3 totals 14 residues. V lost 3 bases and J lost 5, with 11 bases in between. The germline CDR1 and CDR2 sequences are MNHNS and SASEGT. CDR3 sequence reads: CASSESRIRNTIYF. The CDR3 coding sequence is TGTGCCAGCAGTGAGAGCAGAATCAGAAACACCATATATTTT.

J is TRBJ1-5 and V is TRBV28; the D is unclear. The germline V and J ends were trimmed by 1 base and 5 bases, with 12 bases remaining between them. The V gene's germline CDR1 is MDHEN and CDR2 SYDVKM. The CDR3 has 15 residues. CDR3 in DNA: TGTGCCAGCAGTTTATCCCAAGCAGGCCATCAGCCCCAGCATTTT. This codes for CASSLSQAGHQPQHF.

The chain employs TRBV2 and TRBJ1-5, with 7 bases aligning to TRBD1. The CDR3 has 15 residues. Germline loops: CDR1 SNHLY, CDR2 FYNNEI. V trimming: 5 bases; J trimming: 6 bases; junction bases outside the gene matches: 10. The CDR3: CASSSGQVYSQPQHF. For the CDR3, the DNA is TGTGCCAGCAGTTCTGGACAGGTCTACAGTCAGCCCCAGCATTTT.

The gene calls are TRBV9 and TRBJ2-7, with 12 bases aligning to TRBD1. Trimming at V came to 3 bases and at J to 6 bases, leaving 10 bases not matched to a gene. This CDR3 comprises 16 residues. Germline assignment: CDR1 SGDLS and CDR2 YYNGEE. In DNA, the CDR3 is TGTGCCAGCAGCGAGCGAGGGGACAGGGGGCCAGGCGAGCAGTACTTC. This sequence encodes CASSERGDRGPGEQYF.

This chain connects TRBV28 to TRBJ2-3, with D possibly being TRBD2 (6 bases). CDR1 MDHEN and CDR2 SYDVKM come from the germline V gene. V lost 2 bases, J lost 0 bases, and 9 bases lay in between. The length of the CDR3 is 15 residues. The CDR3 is CASSLGGTSTDTQYF. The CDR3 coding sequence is TGTGCCAGCAGTTTAGGCGGGACTAGCACAGATACGCAGTATTTT.

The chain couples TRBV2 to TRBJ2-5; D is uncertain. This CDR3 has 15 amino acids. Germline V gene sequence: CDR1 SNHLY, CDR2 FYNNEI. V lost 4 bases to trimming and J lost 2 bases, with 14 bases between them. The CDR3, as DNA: TGTGCCAGCAGTGTGCCCGCGGCAGGTCAAGAGACCCAGTACTTC. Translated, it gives CASSVPAAGQETQYF.

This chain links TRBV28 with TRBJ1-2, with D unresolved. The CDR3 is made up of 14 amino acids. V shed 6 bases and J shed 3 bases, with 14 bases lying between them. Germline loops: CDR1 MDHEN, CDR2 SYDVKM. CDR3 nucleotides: TGTGCCAGCAGCTTGGCGGAGGCCCACTATGGCTACACCTTC. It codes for CASSLAEAHYGYTF.

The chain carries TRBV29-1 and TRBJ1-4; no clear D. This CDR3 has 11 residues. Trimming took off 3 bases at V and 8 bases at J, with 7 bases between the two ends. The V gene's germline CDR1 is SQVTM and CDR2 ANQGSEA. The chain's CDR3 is CSVDSGEKLFF. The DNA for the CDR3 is TGCAGCGTTGATAGCGGGGAAAAACTGTTTTTT.

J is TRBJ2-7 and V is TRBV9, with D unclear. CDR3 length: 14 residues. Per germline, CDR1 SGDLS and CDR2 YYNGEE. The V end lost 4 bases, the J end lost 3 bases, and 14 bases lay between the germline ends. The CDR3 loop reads CASSPHSVVYEQYF. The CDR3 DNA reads TGTGCCAGCAGCCCTCATTCGGTAGTCTACGAGCAGTACTTC.

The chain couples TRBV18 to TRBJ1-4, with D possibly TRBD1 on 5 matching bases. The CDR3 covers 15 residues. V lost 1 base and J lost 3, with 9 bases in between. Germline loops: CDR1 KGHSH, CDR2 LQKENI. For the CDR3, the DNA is TGTGCCAGCTCACCACAGGGGCCCTCTAATGAAAAACTGTTTTTT. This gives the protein CASSPQGPSNEKLFF.

CDR3 protein: CASSEPGTGNSPLHF. The CDR3 DNA sequence: TGTGCCAGCAGCGAACCCGGGACCGGGAATTCACCCCTCCACTTT. The chain recombines TRBV7-9 with TRBJ1-6; TRBD1 is a possible D gene (5 bases). The CDR3 loop spans 15 amino acids. CDR1 and CDR2 from the germline V gene are SEHNR and FQNEAQ (reference sequence). Trimming took 5 bases from V and 7 from J, leaving 15 bases between them.

The CDR3 nucleotides read TGTGCCAGCAGCGTGGGTCTGGGACAGGGGTACTCCGAGCAGTACTTC. Its translation is CASSVGLGQGYSEQYF. The gene calls are TRBV9 and TRBJ2-7, with 10 bases that match TRBD1. CDR1 SGDLS and CDR2 YYNGEE come from the germline V gene. Trimming took 2 bases from V and 6 from J; bases not matched to a gene: 11. The CDR3 has 16 amino acids.

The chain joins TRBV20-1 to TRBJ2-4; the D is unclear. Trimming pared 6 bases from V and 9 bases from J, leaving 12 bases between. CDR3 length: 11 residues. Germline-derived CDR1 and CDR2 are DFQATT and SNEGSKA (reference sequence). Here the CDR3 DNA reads TGCAGTGCCCCCTTACTGGCCATTCAGTACTTC. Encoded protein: CSAPLLAIQYF.

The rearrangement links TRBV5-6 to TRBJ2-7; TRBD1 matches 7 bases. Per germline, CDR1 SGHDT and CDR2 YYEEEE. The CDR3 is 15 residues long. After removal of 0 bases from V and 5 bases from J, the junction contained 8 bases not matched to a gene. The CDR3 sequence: CASSLVGGAPHEQYF. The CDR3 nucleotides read TGTGCCAGCAGCTTGGTAGGGGGCGCCCCCCACGAGCAGTACTTC.

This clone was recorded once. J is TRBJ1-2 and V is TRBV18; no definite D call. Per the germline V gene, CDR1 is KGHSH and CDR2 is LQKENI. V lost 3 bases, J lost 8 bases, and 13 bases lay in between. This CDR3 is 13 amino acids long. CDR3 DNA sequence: TGTGCCAGCTCACCGGGCGAGACGGCCGGCTACACCTTC. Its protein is CASSPGETAGYTF.

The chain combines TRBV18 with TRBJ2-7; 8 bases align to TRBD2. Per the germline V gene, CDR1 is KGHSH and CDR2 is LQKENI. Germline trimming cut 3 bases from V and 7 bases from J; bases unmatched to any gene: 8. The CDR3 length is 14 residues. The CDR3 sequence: CASSPSGGLGEQYF. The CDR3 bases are TGTGCCAGCTCACCTTCGGGAGGGTTGGGGGAGCAGTACTTC. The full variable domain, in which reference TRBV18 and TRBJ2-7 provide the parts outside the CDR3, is NAGVMQNPRHLVRRRGQEARLRCSPMKGHSHVYWYRQLPEEGLKFMVYLQKENIIDESGMPKERFSAEFPKEGPSILRIQQVVRGDSAAYFCASSPSGGLGEQYFGPGTRLTVT.

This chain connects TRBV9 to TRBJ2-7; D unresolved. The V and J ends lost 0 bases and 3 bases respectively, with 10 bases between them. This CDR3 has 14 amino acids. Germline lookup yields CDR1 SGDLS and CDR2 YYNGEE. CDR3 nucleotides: TGTGCCAGCAGCGTAGCGGACGCTTACTACGAGCAGTACTTC. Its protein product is CASSVADAYYEQYF.

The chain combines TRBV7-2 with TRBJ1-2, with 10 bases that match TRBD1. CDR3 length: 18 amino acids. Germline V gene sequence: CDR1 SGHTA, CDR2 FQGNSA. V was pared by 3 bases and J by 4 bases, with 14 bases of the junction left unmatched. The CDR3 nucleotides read TGTGCCAGCAGCTTGAATAGACTCGGGACAGGGGACATCTATGGCTACACCTTC. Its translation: CASSLNRLGTGDIYGYTF.

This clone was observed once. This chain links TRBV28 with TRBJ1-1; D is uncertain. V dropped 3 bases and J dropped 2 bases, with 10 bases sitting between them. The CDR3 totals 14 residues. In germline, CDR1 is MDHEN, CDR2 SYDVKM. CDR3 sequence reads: CASSFEGRNTEAFF. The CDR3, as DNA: TGTGCCAGCAGTTTTGAAGGGAGAAACACTGAAGCTTTCTTT.

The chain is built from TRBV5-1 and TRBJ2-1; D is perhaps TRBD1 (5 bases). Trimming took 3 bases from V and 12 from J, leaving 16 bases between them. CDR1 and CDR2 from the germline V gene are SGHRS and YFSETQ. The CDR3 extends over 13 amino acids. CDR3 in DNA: TGCGCCAGCAGCTGGAACATAGGGGCGCCGCAGTTCTTC. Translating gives CASSWNIGAPQFF.

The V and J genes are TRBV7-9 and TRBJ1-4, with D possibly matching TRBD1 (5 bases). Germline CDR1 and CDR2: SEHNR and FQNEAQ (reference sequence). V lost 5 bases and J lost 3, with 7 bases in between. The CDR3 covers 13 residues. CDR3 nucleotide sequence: TGTGCCAGCAGCCGGGACCCTAATGAAAAACTGTTTTTT. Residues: CASSRDPNEKLFF.

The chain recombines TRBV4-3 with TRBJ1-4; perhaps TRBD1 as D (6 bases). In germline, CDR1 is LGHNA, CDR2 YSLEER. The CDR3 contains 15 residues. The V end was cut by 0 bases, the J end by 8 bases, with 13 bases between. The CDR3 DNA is TGCGCCAGCAGCCAAGATTGGGGGCCCCGGGAAAAACTGTTTTTT. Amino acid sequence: CASSQDWGPREKLFF.

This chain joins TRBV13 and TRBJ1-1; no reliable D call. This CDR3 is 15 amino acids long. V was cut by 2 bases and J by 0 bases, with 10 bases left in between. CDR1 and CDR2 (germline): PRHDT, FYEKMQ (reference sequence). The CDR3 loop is CASSLPGLMNTEAFF. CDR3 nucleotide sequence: TGTGCCAGCAGCTTACCGGGCCTCATGAACACTGAAGCTTTCTTT.

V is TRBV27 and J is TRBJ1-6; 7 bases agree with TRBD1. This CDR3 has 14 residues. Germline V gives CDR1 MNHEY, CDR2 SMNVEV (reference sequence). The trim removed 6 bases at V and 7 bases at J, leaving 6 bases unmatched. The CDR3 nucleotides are TGTGCCAGCAGCCCATTGGACAGGAATTCACCCCTCCACTTT. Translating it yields CASSPLDRNSPLHF.